Below, 17 T cell receptor beta chains from the same sample are listed, as sequenced in a study of T cell repertoires in cytomegalovirus infection. Via MiXCR, TCRdb re-called the reads, giving one row per CDR3 protein. Here the sample spans hundreds of thousands of distinct CDR3 sequences, roughly 30% being singletons. Which antigens these TCRs recognize remains unknown. Sequenced material: cultured PBMCs, taken from culture after CMV antigen stimulation. Every receptor here comes from a human donor in good health (CMV status not recorded). Some clones in this sample may be carry-over from other donors' samples.

V is TRBV4-1 and J is TRBJ1-2; weak D call: TRBD1 (5 bases). The CDR3 has 14 residues. V was clipped by 0 bases and J by 4 bases, with 9 bases between them. Per germline, CDR1 MGHRA and CDR2 YSYEKL. The CDR3 is CASSQDRGAYGYTF. The DNA of the CDR3 is TGCGCCAGCAGCCAAGATCGAGGGGCCTATGGCTACACCTTC.

V gene TRBV10-2 combines with J gene TRBJ2-7; 8 nucleotides align to TRBD1. The ends lost 8 bases at V and 6 bases at J; junction bases unmatched: 12. This CDR3 has 14 residues. CDR1 WSHSY and CDR2 SAAADI come from the germline V gene. CDR3 nucleotide sequence: TGCGCCAGCCGCCGGGTGACAGGGGCTGCCGAGCAGTACTTC. Translated: CASRRVTGAAEQYF.

The chain recombines TRBV28 with TRBJ2-5, with unresolved D. The germline V gene has CDR1 MDHEN and CDR2 SYDVKM. The CDR3 covers 14 residues. With 3 bases removed from V and 5 bases from J, the gap between germline ends came to 13 bases. DNA of the CDR3: TGTGCCAGCAGTTTTTACTCCCCCTCGGAGACCCAGTACTTC. Amino acids: CASSFYSPSETQYF.

This clonotype was counted a few times. The gene calls are TRBV10-3 and TRBJ2-6; no firm D call. Trimming shortened V by 4 bases and J by 1 base, and 11 bases separated the two germline ends. The CDR3 has 16 residues. Germline loops: CDR1 ENHRY, CDR2 SYGVKD. The CDR3 sequence: CAISGNTRSGANVLTF. DNA for the CDR3: TGTGCCATCAGTGGGAATACAAGATCTGGGGCCAACGTCCTGACTTTC.

This clonotype has a count of ten or more. This chain uses TRBV7-2 with TRBJ2-1, with 11 bases matching TRBD2. Germline lookup yields CDR1 SGHTA and CDR2 FQGNSA. The CDR3 extends over 13 amino acids. V shed 2 bases and J 15 bases; nucleotides not matched to a gene: 6. CDR3 amino acids: CASSLLGTSGWFF. The CDR3 region has the DNA TGTGCCAGCAGCTTACTGGGGACTAGCGGTTGGTTCTTC.

CDR3: CASSPRTGRQYF. The CDR3 DNA follows: TGTGCCAGCAGCCCAAGGACAGGGCGTCAGTACTTC. J is TRBJ2-7 and V is TRBV11-1; 8 bases match TRBD1. Germline V gene lookup returns CDR1 SGHAT and CDR2 FQDESV (reference sequence). The CDR3 runs to 12 residues. V gave up 5 bases and J gave up 10 bases; unmatched junction bases: 7.

This clonotype was observed a handful of times. The J gene is TRBJ2-5, the V gene TRBV7-9; 8 bases fit TRBD2. Trimming took 7 bases from V and 2 from J; bases not matched to a gene: 6. The germline V gene encodes CDR1 SEHNR and CDR2 FQNEAQ (reference sequence). The CDR3 is 14 residues long. Written as DNA, the CDR3 is TGTGCCAGCACTGGTGCGGGGGGACAAGAGACCCAGTACTTC. As protein: CASTGAGGQETQYF.

Only a few counts were recorded for this clonotype. The chain combines TRBV12-3 or TRBV12-4 with TRBJ1-5; D gene uncertain. The CDR3 runs to 13 residues. Trimming left V 2 bases short and J 8 bases short, with 10 bases between. CDR3 sequence reads: CASSLRRLEPQHF. The CDR3 DNA is TGTGCCAGCAGTTTACGGCGTCTAGAGCCCCAGCATTTT.

The chain links TRBV4-2 to TRBJ1-5; tentative D call: TRBD1 (6 bases). CDR1 and CDR2 (germline): LGHNA, YNFKEQ. Deletions cut 0 bases from V and 7 bases from J, with 13 bases between. This CDR3 comprises 15 residues. In nucleotides, the CDR3 is TGTGCCAGCAGCCAAGATGCACAGGGCGGCCAGCCCCAGCATTTT. This codes for CASSQDAQGGQPQHF.

The chain combines TRBV15 with TRBJ2-5, with a possible D match to TRBD2 (6 bases). The CDR3 covers 17 residues. The germline V and J ends were trimmed by 0 bases and 4 bases, with 18 bases remaining between them. CDR1 is LNHNV, CDR2 YYDKDF, per germline (reference sequence). CDR3 sequence: CATSRDPRTMGSETQYF. The CDR3 DNA is TGTGCCACCAGCAGAGACCCCAGGACTATGGGGTCAGAGACCCAGTACTTC.

This chain joins TRBV6-1 and TRBJ2-1; 7 nucleotides match TRBD1. The CDR3 is made up of 16 amino acids. Germline lookup yields CDR1 MNHNS and CDR2 SASEGT. J lost 5 bases, V lost 6 bases, and 13 bases had no gene match. CDR3 in amino acids: CASRLEPGQPNNEQFF. In DNA, the CDR3 is TGTGCCAGCAGGCTGGAACCGGGACAGCCCAACAATGAGCAGTTCTTC.

The V call is TRBV11-2, the J call TRBJ2-5; TRBD1 aligns across 9 bases. Germline CDR1 is SGHAT and CDR2 is FQNNGV. The CDR3 has 15 residues. J was trimmed by 0 bases and V by 4 bases; bases with no gene match: 3. For the CDR3, the DNA is TGTGCCAGCAGCTGGGGACAGGGTGACCAAGAGACCCAGTACTTC. It yields the protein CASSWGQGDQETQYF.

This chain joins TRBV5-4 and TRBJ2-3, with 11 positions matching TRBD2. Germline lookup yields CDR1 SGHNT and CDR2 YYREEE (reference sequence). V was pared by 4 bases and J by 6 bases, with 10 bases of the junction left unmatched. The CDR3 is 16 residues long. DNA for the CDR3: TGTGCCAGCAGCAAGGGACTAGCGGCGGAGGGGGATACGCAGTATTTT. It translates to CASSKGLAAEGDTQYF.

There are many counts of this clonotype. This sequence joins TRBV7-2 and TRBJ2-2, with D unclear. Trimming removed 1 base at V and 7 bases at J, with 19 bases between. Germline V gene data show CDR1 as SGHTA and CDR2 as FQGNSA. The CDR3 extends over 17 amino acids. Written as DNA, the CDR3 is TGTGCCAGCAGCTTAGAAGGTCGGAAGCCCCGGAGCGGGGAGCTGTTTTTT. Its translation: CASSLEGRKPRSGELFF.

This clonotype was observed many times. The gene calls are TRBV7-2 and TRBJ1-2; D uncertain. Trimming left V 5 bases short and J 7 bases short, with 14 bases between. The CDR3 covers 13 residues. The germline CDR1 and CDR2 sequences are SGHTA and FQGNSA. The DNA of the CDR3 is TGTGCCAGCAGCCAAGGGAGCCGGACTGGCTACACCTTC. Amino acids: CASSQGSRTGYTF. The full variable domain, in which reference TRBV7-2 and TRBJ1-2 provide the parts outside the CDR3, is GAGVSQSPSNKVTEKGKDVELRCDPISGHTALYWYRQSLGQGLEFLIYFQGNSAPDKSGLPSDRFSAERTGGSVSTLTIQRTQQEDSAVYLCASSQGSRTGYTFGSGTRLTVV.

J is TRBJ1-4 and V is TRBV6-2 or TRBV6-3; D is possibly TRBD1 (5 bases). The germline V and J ends were trimmed by 8 bases and 8 bases, with 15 bases remaining between them. Per the germline V gene, CDR1 is MNHEY and CDR2 is SVGEGT. The CDR3 contains 13 residues. CDR3 sequence (DNA): TGTGCCAGCCAAGATGGGGGAAACGAAAAACTGTTTTTT. It is translated as CASQDGGNEKLFF.

In its sample, this clonotype was seen a few times. The chain recombines TRBV7-8 with TRBJ2-4; D gene unclear. The CDR3 totals 14 residues. Germline values: CDR1 SGHVS, CDR2 FQNEAQ. The ends were cut back, 5 bases at V and 0 bases at J, with 8 bases in the middle. As DNA, the CDR3 is TGTGCCAGCAGCCTGGGGATAGCCAAAAACATTCAGTACTTC. This encodes CASSLGIAKNIQYF.